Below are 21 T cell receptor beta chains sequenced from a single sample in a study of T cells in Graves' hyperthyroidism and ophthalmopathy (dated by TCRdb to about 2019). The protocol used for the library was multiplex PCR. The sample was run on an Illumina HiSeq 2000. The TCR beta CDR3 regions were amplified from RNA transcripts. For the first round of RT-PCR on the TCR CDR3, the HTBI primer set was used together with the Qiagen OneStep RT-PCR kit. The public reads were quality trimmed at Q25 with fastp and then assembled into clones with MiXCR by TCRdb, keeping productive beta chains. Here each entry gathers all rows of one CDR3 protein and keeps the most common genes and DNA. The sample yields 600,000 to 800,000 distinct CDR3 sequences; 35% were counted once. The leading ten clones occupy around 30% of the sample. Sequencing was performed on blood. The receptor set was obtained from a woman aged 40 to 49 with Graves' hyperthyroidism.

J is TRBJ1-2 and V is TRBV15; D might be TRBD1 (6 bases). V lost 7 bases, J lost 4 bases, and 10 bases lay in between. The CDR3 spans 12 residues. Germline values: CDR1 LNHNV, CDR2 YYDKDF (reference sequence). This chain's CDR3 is CATNRVTYGYTF. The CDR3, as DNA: TGTGCCACCAACAGGGTGACCTATGGCTACACCTTC.

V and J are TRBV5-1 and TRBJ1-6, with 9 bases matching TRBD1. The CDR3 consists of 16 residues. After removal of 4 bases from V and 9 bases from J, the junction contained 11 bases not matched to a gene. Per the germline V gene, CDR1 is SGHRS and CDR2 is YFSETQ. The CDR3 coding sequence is TGCGCCAGCAGCGACTCGTTGGACAGGGGCTCTTCACCCCTCCACTTT. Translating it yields CASSDSLDRGSSPLHF.

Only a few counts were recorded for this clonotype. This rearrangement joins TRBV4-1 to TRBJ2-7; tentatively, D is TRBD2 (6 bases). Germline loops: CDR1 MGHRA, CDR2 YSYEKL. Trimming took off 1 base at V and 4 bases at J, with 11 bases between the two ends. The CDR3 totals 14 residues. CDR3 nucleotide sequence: TGCGCCAGCAGCCAAGTTCCGGGGGAGTACGAGCAGTACTTC. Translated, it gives CASSQVPGEYEQYF.

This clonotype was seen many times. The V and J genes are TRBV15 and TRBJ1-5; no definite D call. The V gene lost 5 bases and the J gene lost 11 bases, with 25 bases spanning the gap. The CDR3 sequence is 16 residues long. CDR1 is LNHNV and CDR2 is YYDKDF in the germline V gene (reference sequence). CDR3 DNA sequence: TGTGCCACCAGCCTTTTTCCCCGGACGGATTATCGGTCCCAGCATTTT. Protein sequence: CATSLFPRTDYRSQHF.

The CDR3 DNA follows: TGCAGCGTTGATGTAGGGTGGGACGGAACTGAAGCTTTCTTT. This codes for CSVDVGWDGTEAFF. The chain carries TRBV29-1 and TRBJ1-1, with a tentative D call TRBD1 (5 bases). Trimming shortened V by 3 bases and J by 5 bases, and 16 bases separated the two germline ends. Germline CDR1 and CDR2: SQVTM and ANQGSEA. The CDR3 spans 14 residues.

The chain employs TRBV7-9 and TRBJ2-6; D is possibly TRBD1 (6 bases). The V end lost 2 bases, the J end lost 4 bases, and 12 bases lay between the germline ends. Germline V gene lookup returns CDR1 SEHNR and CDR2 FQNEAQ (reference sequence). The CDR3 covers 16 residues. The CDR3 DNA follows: TGTGCCAGCAGCTTAAACACAGGGCACGGGGCCAACGTCCTGACTTTC. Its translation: CASSLNTGHGANVLTF.

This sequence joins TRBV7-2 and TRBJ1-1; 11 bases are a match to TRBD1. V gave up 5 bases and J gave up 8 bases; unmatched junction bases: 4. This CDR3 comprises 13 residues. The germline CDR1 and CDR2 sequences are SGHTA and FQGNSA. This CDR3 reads CASSPDRGHEAFF. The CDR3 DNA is TGTGCCAGCAGCCCGGACAGGGGGCACGAAGCTTTCTTT. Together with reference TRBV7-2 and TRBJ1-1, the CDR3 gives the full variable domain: GAGVSQSPSNKVTEKGKDVELRCDPISGHTALYWYRQSLGQGLEFLIYFQGNSAPDKSGLPSDRFSAERTGGSVSTLTIQRTQQEDSAVYLCASSPDRGHEAFFGQGTRLTVV.

CDR3 sequence: CASRFNREYTEAFF. The CDR3 coding sequence is TGTGCCAGCAGATTTAACAGGGAGTACACTGAAGCTTTCTTT. This rearrangement joins TRBV10-3 to TRBJ1-1; D perhaps matches TRBD1 (6 bases). This CDR3 spans 14 amino acids. Germline CDR1 reads ENHRY; CDR2 reads SYGVKD. The V end was cut by 10 bases, the J end by 3 bases, with 18 bases between.

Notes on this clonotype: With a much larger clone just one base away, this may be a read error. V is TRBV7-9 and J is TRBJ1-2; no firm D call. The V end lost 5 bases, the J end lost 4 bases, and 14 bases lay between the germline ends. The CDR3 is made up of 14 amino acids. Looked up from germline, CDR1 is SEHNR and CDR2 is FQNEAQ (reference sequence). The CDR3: CASSPPTGIYGYTF. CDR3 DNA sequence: TGTGCCAGCAGCCCCCCTACGGGGATCTATGGCTACACCTTC.

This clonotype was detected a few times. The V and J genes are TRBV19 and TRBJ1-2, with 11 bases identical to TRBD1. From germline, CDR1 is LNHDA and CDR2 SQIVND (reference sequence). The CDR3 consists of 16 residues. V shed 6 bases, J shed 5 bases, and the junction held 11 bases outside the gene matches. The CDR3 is CASSGQGAIGSYGYTF. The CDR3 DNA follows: TGTGCCAGTAGCGGACAGGGGGCGATTGGTTCTTATGGCTACACCTTC.

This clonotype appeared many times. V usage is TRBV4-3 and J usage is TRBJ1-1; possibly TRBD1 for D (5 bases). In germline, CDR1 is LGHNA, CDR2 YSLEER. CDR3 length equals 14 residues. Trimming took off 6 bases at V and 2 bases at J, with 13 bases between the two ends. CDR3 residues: CASSWGEGNTEAFF. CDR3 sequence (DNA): TGCGCCAGCAGTTGGGGCGAAGGAAACACTGAAGCTTTCTTT.

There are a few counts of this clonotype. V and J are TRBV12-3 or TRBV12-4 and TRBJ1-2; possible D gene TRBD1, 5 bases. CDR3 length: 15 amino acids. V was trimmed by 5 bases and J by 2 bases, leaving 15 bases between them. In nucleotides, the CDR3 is TGTGCCAGCAGTGACCAACAGGTTACGAACTATGGCTACACCTTC. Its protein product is CASSDQQVTNYGYTF.

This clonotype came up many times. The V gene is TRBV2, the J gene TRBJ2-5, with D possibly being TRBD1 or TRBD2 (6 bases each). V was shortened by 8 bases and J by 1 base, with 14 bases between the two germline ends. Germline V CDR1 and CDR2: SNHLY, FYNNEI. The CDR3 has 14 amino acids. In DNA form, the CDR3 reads TGTGCCAGCGGGGACTTACAGGGCCAAGAGACCCAGTACTTC. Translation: CASGDLQGQETQYF.

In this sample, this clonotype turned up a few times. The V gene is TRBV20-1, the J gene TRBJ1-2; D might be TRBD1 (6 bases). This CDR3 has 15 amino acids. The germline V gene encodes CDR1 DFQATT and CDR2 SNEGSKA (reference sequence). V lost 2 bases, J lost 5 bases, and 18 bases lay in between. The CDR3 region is CSARIRGQTTYGYTF. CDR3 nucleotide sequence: TGCAGTGCTAGAATAAGAGGACAGACCACTTATGGCTACACCTTC.

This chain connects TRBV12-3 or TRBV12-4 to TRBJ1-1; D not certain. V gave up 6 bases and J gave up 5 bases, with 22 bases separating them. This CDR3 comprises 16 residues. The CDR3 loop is CASSTSYGRMRTEAFF. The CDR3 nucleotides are TGTGCCAGCAGCACTTCCTATGGGAGGATGAGGACTGAAGCTTTCTTT.

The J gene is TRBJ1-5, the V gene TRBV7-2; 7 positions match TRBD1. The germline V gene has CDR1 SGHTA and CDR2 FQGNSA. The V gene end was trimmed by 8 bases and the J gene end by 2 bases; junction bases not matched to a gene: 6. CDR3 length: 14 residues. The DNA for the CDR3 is TGTGCCAGCGTAACAGGGGCAGGCAATCAGCCCCAGCATTTT. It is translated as CASVTGAGNQPQHF.

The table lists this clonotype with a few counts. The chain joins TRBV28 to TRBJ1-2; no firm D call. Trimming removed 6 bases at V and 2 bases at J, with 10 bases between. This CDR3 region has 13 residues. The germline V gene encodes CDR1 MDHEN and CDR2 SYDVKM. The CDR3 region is CASRPSANYGYTF. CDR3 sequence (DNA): TGTGCCAGCAGGCCATCGGCAAACTATGGCTACACCTTC.

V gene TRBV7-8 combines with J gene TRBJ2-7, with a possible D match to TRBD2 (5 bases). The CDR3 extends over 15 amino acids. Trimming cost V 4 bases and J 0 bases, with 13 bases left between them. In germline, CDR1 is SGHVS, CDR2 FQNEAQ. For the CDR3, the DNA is TGTGCCAGCAGCTCAAGAGCGGCTCCCTCCTACGAGCAGTACTTC. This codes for CASSSRAAPSYEQYF.

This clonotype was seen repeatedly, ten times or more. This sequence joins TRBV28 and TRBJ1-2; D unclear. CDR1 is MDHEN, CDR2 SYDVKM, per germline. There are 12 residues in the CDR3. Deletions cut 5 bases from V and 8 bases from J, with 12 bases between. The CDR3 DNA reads TGTGCCAGCAGTGACGACCTGGGGGGCTACACCTTC. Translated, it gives CASSDDLGGYTF.

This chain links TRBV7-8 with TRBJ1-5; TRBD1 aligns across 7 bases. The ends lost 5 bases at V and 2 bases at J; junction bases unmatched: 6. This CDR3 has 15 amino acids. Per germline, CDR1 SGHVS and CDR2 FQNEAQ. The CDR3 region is CASSGGTVGNQPQHF. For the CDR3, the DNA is TGTGCCAGCAGCGGGGGGACAGTGGGCAATCAGCCCCAGCATTTT.

CDR3: CASSLGGRGHEQYF. In DNA form, the CDR3 reads TGTGCCAGCAGCTTGGGGGGCAGGGGGCACGAGCAGTACTTC. The rearrangement uses TRBV5-6 and TRBJ2-7, with 8 bases matching TRBD1. The CDR3 contains 14 residues. V lost 0 bases and J lost 5; bases outside the gene matches: 4. Germline V lookup: CDR1 SGHDT, CDR2 YYEEEE.